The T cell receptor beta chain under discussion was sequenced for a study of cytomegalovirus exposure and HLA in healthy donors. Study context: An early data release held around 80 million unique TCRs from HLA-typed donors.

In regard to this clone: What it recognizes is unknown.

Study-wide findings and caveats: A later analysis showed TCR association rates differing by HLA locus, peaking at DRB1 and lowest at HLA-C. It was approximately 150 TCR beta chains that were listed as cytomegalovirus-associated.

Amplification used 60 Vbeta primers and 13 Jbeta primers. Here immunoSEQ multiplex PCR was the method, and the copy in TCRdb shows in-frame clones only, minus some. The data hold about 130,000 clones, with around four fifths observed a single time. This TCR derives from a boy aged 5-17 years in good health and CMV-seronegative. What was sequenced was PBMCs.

The CDR3 DNA reads as TGTGCCAGCAGCATAGGTATGGAGCAGTTCTTC. Amino acids: CASSIGMEQFF. V is TRBV11-2 and J is TRBJ2-1; unclear D gene. CDR3 length: 11 amino acids. The V gene's germline CDR1 is SGHAT and CDR2 FQNNGV. V shed 5 bases and J shed 10 bases, with 9 bases lying between them.